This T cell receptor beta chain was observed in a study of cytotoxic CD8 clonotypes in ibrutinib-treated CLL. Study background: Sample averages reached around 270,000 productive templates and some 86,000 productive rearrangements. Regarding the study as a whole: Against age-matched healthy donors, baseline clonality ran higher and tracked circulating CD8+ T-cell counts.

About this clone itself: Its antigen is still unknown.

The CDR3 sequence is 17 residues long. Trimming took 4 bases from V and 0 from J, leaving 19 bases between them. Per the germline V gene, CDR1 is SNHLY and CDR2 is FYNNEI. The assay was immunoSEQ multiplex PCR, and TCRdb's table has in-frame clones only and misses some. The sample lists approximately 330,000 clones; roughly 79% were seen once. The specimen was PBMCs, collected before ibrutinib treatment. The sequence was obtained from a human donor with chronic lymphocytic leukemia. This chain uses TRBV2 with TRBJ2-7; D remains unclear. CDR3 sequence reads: CASSAISAGPSSYEQYF. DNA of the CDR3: TGTGCCAGCAGTGCCATAAGCGCAGGTCCGAGCTCCTACGAGCAGTACTTC.